The 32 T cell receptor beta chains reported below all come from one sample, sequenced in a study of cytomegalovirus exposure and HLA in healthy donors. The PCR used 60 Vbeta and 13 Jbeta primers. Profiling relied on immunoSEQ multiplex PCR, and the TCRdb table lists in-frame clones only, not all of them. In total, the table holds about 67,000 clones. Source material: PBMCs. These receptors all stem from a boy aged 5-17 years in good health and CMV-seronegative.

The chain is built from TRBV19 and TRBJ1-2; TRBD1 aligns across 9 bases. V shed 4 bases, J shed 4 bases, and the junction held 7 bases outside the gene matches. This CDR3 is built from 15 residues. Germline V gives CDR1 LNHDA, CDR2 SQIVND (reference sequence). The CDR3 region has the DNA TGTGCCAGTAGTAGAGGGGACAGGGCCATCTATGGCTACACCTTC. It is translated as CASSRGDRAIYGYTF.

The rearrangement joins TRBV4-2 to TRBJ1-1, with no clear D. The CDR3 extends over 13 amino acids. Germline CDR1 reads LGHNA; CDR2 reads YNFKEQ. Trimming cost V 0 bases and J 6 bases, with 8 bases left between them. CDR3 region: CASSQDLAAEAFF. The CDR3 bases are TGTGCCAGCAGCCAAGATTTGGCAGCTGAAGCTTTCTTT.

The gene calls are TRBV10-1 and TRBJ2-7; 8 nucleotides match TRBD2. J was trimmed by 5 bases and V by 0 bases; bases with no gene match: 9. This CDR3 comprises 16 residues. From germline, CDR1 is WNHNN and CDR2 SYGVQD (reference sequence). The CDR3 region is CASSESYGGDLDEQYF. The DNA of the CDR3 is TGCGCCAGCAGTGAGTCTTACGGGGGGGATCTCGACGAGCAGTACTTC.

This rearrangement joins TRBV4-2 to TRBJ2-7; unclear D gene. There are 15 residues in the CDR3. Trimming took 0 bases from V and 0 from J, leaving 9 bases between them. Germline values: CDR1 LGHNA, CDR2 YNFKEQ. The chain's CDR3 is CASSQEPSSSYEQYF. Written as DNA, the CDR3 is TGTGCCAGCAGCCAAGAGCCTTCTAGCTCCTACGAGCAGTACTTC.

The chain employs TRBV9 and TRBJ2-1, with unresolved D. V lost 3 bases and J 10 bases, leaving 17 bases between the germline ends. CDR3 length: 14 residues. Looked up from germline, CDR1 is SGDLS and CDR2 is YYNGEE. Written as DNA, the CDR3 is TGTGCCAGCAGCGGAGAACTCGGGTTCGACGAGCAGTTCTTC. This sequence encodes CASSGELGFDEQFF.

The chain joins TRBV11-3 to TRBJ2-1, with 8 nucleotides matching TRBD1. V shed 7 bases, J shed 5 bases, and the junction held 10 bases outside the gene matches. CDR3 length: 15 amino acids. Germline V gives CDR1 SGHNT, CDR2 YENEEA. The chain's CDR3 is CASNLSRGPDNEQFF. Written as DNA, the CDR3 is TGTGCCAGCAACCTAAGCAGGGGGCCAGACAATGAGCAGTTCTTC.

This chain connects TRBV6-5 to TRBJ2-2; 10 bases agree with TRBD2. CDR3 size: 15 residues. The V segment lost 0 bases and the J segment 7 bases; nucleotides outside the gene matches: 2. The V gene's germline CDR1 is MNHEY and CDR2 SVGAGI. This chain's CDR3 is CASSYSSGGNGELFF. CDR3 coding DNA: TGTGCCAGCAGTTACTCTAGCGGGGGGAACGGGGAGCTGTTTTTT.

The rearrangement uses TRBV9 and TRBJ2-3; 7 bases line up with TRBD2. Germline CDR1 SGDLS, CDR2 YYNGEE. The CDR3 spans 15 residues. J gave up 2 bases and V 4 bases, and 7 bases lay outside the gene matches. The CDR3, as DNA: TGTGCCAGCAGCCCCTCAGCGGGATACACAGATACGCAGTATTTT. It is translated as CASSPSAGYTDTQYF.

The chain uses TRBV29-1 and TRBJ2-7; D is unclear. This CDR3 comprises 13 residues. Germline values: CDR1 SQVTM, CDR2 ANQGSEA. V was cut by 4 bases and J by 0 bases, with 10 bases left in between. The CDR3 DNA sequence: TGCAGCGTTGTATGGGCGATCTCCTACGAGCAGTACTTC. Its translation: CSVVWAISYEQYF.

The chain carries TRBV5-6 and TRBJ2-7, with TRBD1 as a possible D gene (5 bases). The V gene lost 0 bases and the J gene lost 2 bases, with 9 bases spanning the gap. CDR3 length: 14 amino acids. Germline values: CDR1 SGHDT, CDR2 YYEEEE. CDR3 nucleotides: TGTGCCAGCAGCTTGGGGAGACAGACCTACGAGCAGTACTTC. This encodes CASSLGRQTYEQYF. Complete variable domain (other parts from reference TRBV5-6 and TRBJ2-7): DAGVTQSPTHLIKTRGQQVTLRCSPKSGHDTVSWYQQALGQGPQFIFQYYEEEERQRGNFPDRFSGHQFPNYSSELNVNALLLGDSALYLCASSLGRQTYEQYFGPGTRLTVT.

The chain uses TRBV5-1 and TRBJ2-7, with TRBD1 as a possible D gene (5 bases). Looked up from germline, CDR1 is SGHRS and CDR2 is YFSETQ. The CDR3 runs 14 residues. V lost 5 bases, J lost 1 base, and 13 bases lay in between. The CDR3 loop reads CASSEQALSYEQYF. CDR3 nucleotide sequence: TGCGCCAGCAGTGAACAGGCTTTATCCTACGAGCAGTACTTC.

The V call is TRBV2, the J call TRBJ1-1; 8 nucleotides align to TRBD1. The CDR3 runs 15 residues. The V segment lost 5 bases and the J segment 3 bases; nucleotides outside the gene matches: 8. Germline V gives CDR1 SNHLY, CDR2 FYNNEI. In DNA, the CDR3 is TGTGCCAGCAGTACCGACAGGGGCGGCGACACTGAAGCTTTCTTT. Its protein is CASSTDRGGDTEAFF.

The rearrangement uses TRBV18 and TRBJ2-7; D may be TRBD2 (7 bases). This CDR3 is 15 amino acids long. Trimming shortened V by 3 bases and J by 2 bases, and 14 bases separated the two germline ends. Germline V gives CDR1 KGHSH, CDR2 LQKENI. The CDR3 nucleotides are TGTGCCAGCTCACCGCTAGGGGGGGATACCTACGAGCAGTACTTC. Amino acids: CASSPLGGDTYEQYF.

The chain has TRBV10-3 and TRBJ2-7; tentative D call: TRBD1 (5 bases). The CDR3 has 12 amino acids. CDR1 is ENHRY and CDR2 is SYGVKD in the germline V gene. V was trimmed by 3 bases and J by 5 bases, leaving 8 bases between them. CDR3 sequence: CAISDPGNEQYF. DNA for the CDR3: TGTGCCATCAGTGACCCAGGGAACGAGCAGTACTTC.

The chain links TRBV10-3 to TRBJ2-2; D is possibly TRBD1 (6 bases). Germline assignment: CDR1 ENHRY and CDR2 SYGVKD. V was shortened by 3 bases and J by 0 bases, with 11 bases between the two germline ends. This CDR3 is 16 amino acids long. CDR3 residues: CAISETGGANTGELFF. The CDR3 DNA sequence: TGTGCCATCAGTGAAACTGGGGGCGCGAACACCGGGGAGCTGTTTTTT.

V is TRBV9 and J is TRBJ2-5, with TRBD1 matching 8 bases. Per the germline V gene, CDR1 is SGDLS and CDR2 is YYNGEE. J gave up 5 bases and V 3 bases, and 12 bases lay outside the gene matches. The CDR3 consists of 16 residues. The DNA for the CDR3 is TGTGCCAGCAGCGGACAGACAGGGGCCTTAAGGGAGACCCAGTACTTC. Protein: CASSGQTGALRETQYF. Variable domain in full (rest from reference TRBV9 and TRBJ2-5): DSGVTQTPKHLITATGQRVTLRCSPRSGDLSVYWYQQSLDQGLQFLIQYYNGEERAKGNILERFSAQQFPDLHSELNLSSLELGDSALYFCASSGQTGALRETQYFGPGTRLLVL.

The chain employs TRBV4-1 and TRBJ2-1; possibly TRBD2 for D (6 bases). Trimming removed 1 base at V and 9 bases at J, with 19 bases between. Germline V gene lookup returns CDR1 MGHRA and CDR2 YSYEKL. CDR3 length: 16 residues. This chain's CDR3 is CASSQASTGLWGEQFF. CDR3 sequence (DNA): TGCGCCAGCAGCCAAGCAAGTACGGGACTCTGGGGTGAGCAGTTCTTC.

The V and J genes are TRBV11-3 and TRBJ2-7; 12 nucleotides agree with TRBD1. The germline V gene has CDR1 SGHNT and CDR2 YENEEA. There are 15 residues in the CDR3. With 4 bases clipped from V and 4 bases from J, the junction kept 5 bases outside the gene matches. The CDR3 DNA reads as TGTGCCAGCAGCTCCGGGACAGGGGGCGGATACGAGCAGTACTTC. Protein sequence: CASSSGTGGGYEQYF.

This chain connects TRBV4-2 to TRBJ2-7; 8 nucleotides line up with TRBD1. This CDR3 contains 15 residues. CDR1 LGHNA and CDR2 YNFKEQ come from the germline V gene. With 0 bases clipped from V and 5 bases from J, the junction kept 6 bases outside the gene matches. For the CDR3, the DNA is TGTGCCAGCAGCCAAGATCCCAGGGGGCCGGACGAGCAGTACTTC. Its protein product is CASSQDPRGPDEQYF.

V is TRBV5-1 and J is TRBJ2-1; 7 bases agree with TRBD2. Germline V gives CDR1 SGHRS, CDR2 YFSETQ. The CDR3 length is 15 residues. J lost 4 bases, V lost 4 bases, and 8 bases had no gene match. CDR3 loop: CASSTSGTTYNEQFF. CDR3 sequence (DNA): TGCGCCAGCAGCACCTCCGGGACTACTTACAATGAGCAGTTCTTC.

V usage is TRBV29-1 and J usage is TRBJ1-5; 7 positions agree with TRBD1. J was trimmed by 6 bases and V by 6 bases; bases with no gene match: 8. Germline V lookup: CDR1 SQVTM, CDR2 ANQGSEA. This CDR3 is 13 amino acids long. In DNA, the CDR3 is TGCAGCGTATCTAGCCAGGGGGTTCAGCCCCAGCATTTT. Its protein product is CSVSSQGVQPQHF.

This rearrangement joins TRBV14 to TRBJ1-4, with no clear D. V gave up 4 bases and J gave up 4 bases, with 10 bases separating them. Germline-derived CDR1 and CDR2 are SGHDN and FVKESK. The CDR3 is made up of 14 amino acids. The chain's CDR3 is CASSPGIDNEKLFF. The CDR3, as DNA: TGTGCCAGCAGCCCCGGGATAGATAATGAAAAACTGTTTTTT. The whole variable domain, remainder taken from reference TRBV14 and TRBJ1-4, is EAGVTQFPSHSVIEKGQTVTLRCDPISGHDNLYWYRRVMGKEIKFLLHFVKESKQDESGMPNNRFLAERTGGTYSTLKVQPAELEDSGVYFCASSPGIDNEKLFFGSGTQLSVL.

The chain couples TRBV30 to TRBJ1-4; perhaps TRBD1 as D (5 bases). Germline V CDR1 and CDR2: GTSNPN, SVGIG (reference sequence). The CDR3 is 13 amino acids. V was pared by 3 bases and J by 5 bases, with 10 bases between. The CDR3 bases are TGTGCCTGGAGAGGAGGGGAGAATGAAAAACTGTTTTTT. The encoded protein is CAWRGGENEKLFF.

This chain links TRBV2 with TRBJ2-1; TRBD2 matches at 8 bases. CDR3 length: 14 residues. J lost 7 bases, V lost 6 bases, and 8 bases had no gene match. CDR1 SNHLY and CDR2 FYNNEI come from the germline V gene. CDR3 loop: CASSPGLVVNEQFF. The CDR3 region has the DNA TGTGCCAGCAGCCCGGGACTAGTCGTAAATGAGCAGTTCTTC.

V usage is TRBV18 and J usage is TRBJ2-7; TRBD1 matches at 12 bases. V lost 6 bases, J lost 6 bases, and 18 bases stayed unmatched. The CDR3 contains 18 residues. Germline V lookup: CDR1 KGHSH, CDR2 LQKENI. The CDR3 protein is CASSLLPGTGGDASEQYF. The CDR3 bases are TGTGCCAGCTCCCTCCTTCCCGGGACAGGGGGCGACGCATCCGAGCAGTACTTC. The complete variable domain, with remaining parts taken from reference TRBV18 and TRBJ2-7, reads NAGVMQNPRHLVRRRGQEARLRCSPMKGHSHVYWYRQLPEEGLKFMVYLQKENIIDESGMPKERFSAEFPKEGPSILRIQQVVRGDSAAYFCASSLLPGTGGDASEQYFGPGTRLTVT.

In the case of this clone: One junction end does not reproduce the germline sequence, and a read error may be involved. The chain combines TRBV7-9 with TRBJ2-3; 10 bases map to TRBD2. The CDR3 sequence is 14 residues long. Germline lookup yields CDR1 SEHNR and CDR2 FQNEAQ (reference sequence). The CDR3 sequence is CASSLAGVADTQYF. In DNA, the CDR3 is TGTGCCAGCAGCCTAGCGGGAGTGGCAGATACGCAGTATTTT.

The rearrangement links TRBV19 to TRBJ1-1, with D tentatively TRBD1 (6 bases). CDR3 size: 15 residues. Germline CDR1 and CDR2: LNHDA and SQIVND (reference sequence). Between the trimmed V and J ends, which lost 6 bases and 10 bases, there was a span of 24 bases. The CDR3 protein is CASRDSSGGGSAAFF. The CDR3 nucleotides read TGTGCCAGTAGAGATTCGAGTGGTGGGGGCAGCGCAGCTTTCTTT. Full variable domain (outside the CDR3, taken from reference TRBV19 and TRBJ1-1): DGGITQSPKYLFRKEGQNVTLSCEQNLNHDAMYWYRQDPGQGLRLIYYSQIVNDFQKGDIAEGYSVSREKKESFPLTVTSAQKNPTAFYLCASRDSSGGGSAAFFGQGTRLTVV.

J is TRBJ1-2 and V is TRBV19; D not resolved. V gave up 5 bases and J gave up 9 bases, with 10 bases separating them. The CDR3 has 11 amino acids. Germline V gene sequence: CDR1 LNHDA, CDR2 SQIVND (reference sequence). The CDR3 DNA reads TGTGCCAGTAGTTACGGGGTTAGCTACACCTTC. Amino acids: CASSYGVSYTF.

The V gene is TRBV6-5, the J gene TRBJ1-2; 12 bases agree with TRBD1. Germline V CDR1 and CDR2: MNHEY, SVGAGI. J was trimmed by 13 bases and V by 6 bases; bases with no gene match: 12. This CDR3 has 14 amino acids. The CDR3 nucleotides read TGTGCCAGCAGGGGACAGGGGGCCATTGTGGCCCCCACCTTC. This codes for CASRGQGAIVAPTF.

The chain links TRBV6-6 to TRBJ1-2, with D tentatively TRBD1 (5 bases). V was shortened by 5 bases and J by 2 bases, with 18 bases between the two germline ends. Germline CDR1 is MNHNY and CDR2 is SVGAGI (reference sequence). This CDR3 is built from 16 residues. DNA of the CDR3: TGTGCCAGCAGTAAACCGGGAGCCGGGGGGAACTATGGCTACACCTTC. Protein: CASSKPGAGGNYGYTF.

This chain links TRBV7-2 with TRBJ2-7, with D possibly matching TRBD2 (7 bases). Germline V lookup: CDR1 SGHTA, CDR2 FQGNSA. This CDR3 region has 15 residues. Trimming stripped 5 bases from V and 4 bases from J, with 18 bases between. CDR3 nucleotides: TGTGCCAGCAGCATCGAGCGGGACATTATATACGAGCAGTACTTC. Translating gives CASSIERDIIYEQYF.

The rearrangement links TRBV19 to TRBJ1-1; D may be TRBD1 (5 bases). V was pared by 1 base and J by 6 bases, with 15 bases between. The CDR3 is 15 residues long. Per the germline V gene, CDR1 is LNHDA and CDR2 is SQIVND (reference sequence). CDR3 residues: CASSIGQAPGAEAFF. As DNA, the CDR3 is TGTGCCAGTAGTATAGGGCAGGCTCCGGGGGCTGAAGCTTTCTTT.